This T cell receptor beta chain is drawn from a study of graft-versus-host responses after intestinal transplantation. Study in general: Among the recipients, all got anti-thymocyte globulin induction and then tacrolimus and steroids for about three years.

Using immunoSEQ multiplex PCR, the repertoire was profiled, and TCRdb retains in-frame clones only, with some absent. Of about 100,000 clones listed, 90% are singletons. V was cut by 4 bases and J by 5 bases, with 24 bases left in between. There are 17 residues in the CDR3. Germline V lookup: CDR1 SGHTS, CDR2 YDEGEE. The TCR comes from a human patient who received an intestinal transplant, so some T cells may come from the graft donor. The source material was PBMCs, sampled around 68 weeks after intestinal transplant. This rearrangement joins TRBV5-8 to TRBJ2-5; either TRBD1 or TRBD2 may fit D (5 bases each). CDR3 loop: CASSPGSGRGLRETQYF. The CDR3 DNA is TGTGCCAGCAGCCCGGGGTCTGGAAGGGGCCTTCGGGAGACCCAGTACTTC.